Below are 9 T cell receptor beta chains sequenced from a single sample in a study of cytomegalovirus exposure and HLA in healthy donors. The PCR was carried out with 60 Vbeta primers and 13 Jbeta primers. Profiling relied on immunoSEQ multiplex PCR, and the TCRdb table lists in-frame clones only, not all of them. The sample has roughly 150,000 clones; about four fifths are singletons. Source material: PBMCs. These receptors were taken from a male donor in good health and CMV-seronegative.

The chain employs TRBV25-1 and TRBJ1-2; tentatively, D is TRBD1 (5 bases). Germline V lookup: CDR1 MGHDK, CDR2 SYGVNS. The V end was cut by 10 bases, the J end by 7 bases, with 19 bases between. The CDR3 consists of 13 residues. The CDR3 here is CATTTTSGGGYTF. The CDR3 nucleotides read TGTGCCACCACCACGACAAGCGGGGGTGGCTACACCTTC.

CDR3 protein: CASSYQGASPDTQYF. The DNA for the CDR3 is TGTGCCAGCAGTTACCAGGGGGCGAGTCCAGATACGCAGTATTTT. This sequence joins TRBV6-5 and TRBJ2-3; TRBD1 aligns across 8 bases. CDR1 and CDR2 (germline): MNHEY, SVGAGI. The V and J ends lost 2 bases and 4 bases, in that order; junction bases with no gene match: 5. CDR3 length equals 15 residues.

This clone was seen more than once but under ten times. The J gene is TRBJ2-7, the V gene TRBV5-1; TRBD2 agrees at 10 bases. In germline, CDR1 is SGHRS, CDR2 YFSETQ. There are 14 residues in the CDR3. Germline trimming cut 1 base from V and 4 bases from J; bases unmatched to any gene: 2. The CDR3 coding sequence is TGCGCCAGCAGCTTGCCTAGCGGGAGTTACGAGCAGTACTTC. Protein sequence: CASSLPSGSYEQYF. The full variable domain, with the rest looked up from reference TRBV5-1 and TRBJ2-7, is KAGVTQTPRYLIKTRGQQVTLSCSPISGHRSVSWYQQTPGQGLQFLFEYFSETQRNKGNFPGRFSGRQFSNSRSEMNVSTLELGDSALYLCASSLPSGSYEQYFGPGTRLTVT.

The chain combines TRBV4-1 with TRBJ1-1; D possibly corresponds to TRBD1 (6 bases). The CDR3 runs to 15 residues. Germline V gene sequence: CDR1 MGHRA, CDR2 YSYEKL. Deletions cut 0 bases from V and 5 bases from J, with 13 bases between. The CDR3 DNA sequence: TGCGCCAGCAGCCAAGAGCTCAGGGGCGGAACTGAAGCTTTCTTT. Translation gives CASSQELRGGTEAFF.

The chain joins TRBV6-4 to TRBJ1-3; D is ambiguous. Trimming cost V 3 bases and J 4 bases, with 7 bases left between them. The CDR3 consists of 13 residues. Germline-derived CDR1 and CDR2 are MRHNA and SNTAGT. The DNA for the CDR3 is TGTGCCAGCAGTGAAGTTGAGGGAAACACCATATATTTT. This sequence encodes CASSEVEGNTIYF.

The V gene is TRBV18, the J gene TRBJ1-1, with D unresolved. The CDR3 is 13 amino acids. V lost 3 bases and J 8 bases, leaving 13 bases between the germline ends. Germline V CDR1 and CDR2: KGHSH, LQKENI. The CDR3 region has the DNA TGTGCCAGCTCACCCCCGGGTTCCAGAGAAGCTTTCTTT. As protein: CASSPPGSREAFF.

J is TRBJ2-3 and V is TRBV9; maybe TRBD2 (5 bases). Germline V gene lookup returns CDR1 SGDLS and CDR2 YYNGEE. The CDR3 totals 17 residues. Trimming removed 0 bases from V and 0 bases from J, with 14 bases in between. CDR3 amino acids: CASSVDPGGGSTDTQYF. The CDR3 bases are TGTGCCAGCAGCGTAGATCCCGGCGGCGGGAGCACAGATACGCAGTATTTT.

The chain has TRBV5-1 and TRBJ2-7; D is possibly TRBD1 (5 bases). V lost 0 bases and J 4 bases, leaving 11 bases between the germline ends. CDR1 is SGHRS and CDR2 is YFSETQ in the germline V gene. The CDR3 is 14 amino acids. The CDR3 bases are TGCGCCAGCAGCTTGGGGACAACGCGTTACGAGCAGTACTTC. It is translated as CASSLGTTRYEQYF. Based on the CDR3 plus reference TRBV5-1 and TRBJ2-7, the full variable domain is KAGVTQTPRYLIKTRGQQVTLSCSPISGHRSVSWYQQTPGQGLQFLFEYFSETQRNKGNFPGRFSGRQFSNSRSEMNVSTLELGDSALYLCASSLGTTRYEQYFGPGTRLTVT.

The chain couples TRBV7-3 to TRBJ2-1; D is unclear. The CDR3 extends over 16 amino acids. Per germline, CDR1 SGHTA and CDR2 FQGTGA. V was trimmed by 2 bases and J by 10 bases, leaving 21 bases between them. CDR3 loop: CASSLHRAPSALEQFF. Here the CDR3 DNA reads TGTGCCAGCAGCTTACATCGCGCCCCCAGCGCGCTAGAGCAGTTCTTC.